The rows below give T cell receptor beta chains drawn from one sample of a study of T cell repertoires in aging, cancer and after chemotherapy. TCRdb re-analysed the multiplex PCR reads in MiXCR, keeping a single row per CDR3 protein. The sample includes 10,000 to 13,000 distinct CDR3 sequences, approximately 24% seen only once; the top ten take about 1.9%. What was sequenced was blood. The receptors here all came from a human donor in good health. Each CDR3 is given with its conserved first and last residue. Each record gives: clone size, J gene, D gene, V gene, CDR3 protein, CDR3 DNA. D genes are given only for firm matches. Clone size is given for some rows only: seen once, a few or many times, or a class if the clone is expanded.

few	TRBJ1-5	TRBD1	TRBV19	CASSIAQTGRQPQHF	TGTGCCAGTAGTATAGCCCAGACAGGGCGACAGCCCCAGCATTTT
.	TRBJ2-5	TRBD2	TRBV6-5	CASSQRTSGLLGTQYF	TGTGCCAGCAGTCAGAGGACTAGCGGGCTCTTAGGGACCCAGTACTTC
few	TRBJ2-3	.	TRBV5-1	CASSGAGADTQYF	TGCGCCAGCAGCGGGGCCGGGGCAGATACGCAGTATTTT
once	TRBJ1-2	.	TRBV10-3	CATRGAGYGYTF	TGTGCCACCCGGGGGGCAGGATATGGCTACACCTTC
medium-sized	TRBJ2-1	.	TRBV11-1	CASSSMWGMIF	TGTGCCAGCAGCTCCATGTGGGGGATGATCTTC
few	TRBJ1-1	.	TRBV27	CASSRHPGRAGNTEAFF	TGTGCCAGCAGCCGCCACCCGGGGAGGGCGGGAAACACTGAAGCTTTCTTT
.	TRBJ1-2	.	TRBV4-2	CASSSGGRPNYGYTF	TGTGCCAGCAGCTCAGGCGGGCGGCCTAACTATGGCTACACCTTC
medium-sized	TRBJ2-2	TRBD2	TRBV29-1	CSVEEAAGLAGVGELFF	TGCAGCGTTGAAGAAGCGGCAGGACTAGCGGGGGTCGGGGAGCTGTTTTTT
medium-sized	TRBJ2-3	.	TRBV11-2	CASSSLRTDTQYF	TGTGCCAGCAGCTCCCTCCGCACAGATACGCAGTATTTT
few	TRBJ1-5	.	TRBV6-6	CASSYSVGRGNQPQHF	TGTGCCAGCAGTTACTCCGTGGGGAGGGGCAATCAGCCCCAGCATTTT
medium-sized	TRBJ1-6	.	TRBV19	CASRSGGEPLSPLHF	TGTGCCAGTAGATCGGGGGGCGAGCCACTATCCCCCCTCCACTTT
.	TRBJ2-7	.	TRBV7-3	CAGSRTDGYEQYF	TGTGCCGGCAGTCGGACGGATGGGTACGAGCAGTACTTC
medium-sized	TRBJ2-1	TRBD2	TRBV7-2	CATRLAGGIYNEQFF	TGTGCCACACGACTAGCGGGGGGCATTTACAATGAGCAGTTCTTC
few	TRBJ1-1	.	TRBV5-6	CASSLASGGRTEAFF	TGTGCCAGCAGCTTGGCGTCGGGGGGCCGGACTGAAGCTTTCTTT
.	TRBJ2-3	.	TRBV13	CASSLGQSADTQYF	TGTGCCAGCAGCTTAGGACAGAGCGCAGATACGCAGTATTTT
.	TRBJ2-3	.	TRBV7-9	CASSSRGTDTQYF	TGTGCCAGCAGCTCTCGGGGGACAGATACGCAGTATTTT
few	TRBJ1-2	.	TRBV7-2	CASSTGVGTTNYGYTF	TGTGCCAGCAGCACTGGGGTGGGGACTACCAACTATGGCTACACCTTC
few	TRBJ2-1	TRBD2	TRBV20-1	CSAGLADNEQFF	TGCAGTGCGGGACTAGCGGACAATGAGCAGTTCTTC
.	TRBJ1-3	.	TRBV7-9	CASRLGPGPRTGNTIYF	TGTGCCAGCCGCCTTGGACCGGGACCCCGGACTGGAAACACCATATATTTT
.	TRBJ2-1	.	TRBV5-6	CASSFPTGAYNEQFF	TGTGCCAGCAGCTTCCCGACAGGAGCGTACAATGAGCAGTTCTTC
medium-sized	TRBJ2-3	TRBD2	TRBV20-1	CSALPRAGGRTDTQYF	TGCAGTGCCTTACCAAGGGCGGGGGGTCGCACAGATACGCAGTATTTT
medium-sized	TRBJ1-2	.	TRBV19	CASGPEGGGYTF	TGTGCCAGTGGACCTGAGGGTGGAGGCTACACCTTC
.	TRBJ2-1	TRBD1	TRBV24-1	CATSPGGNEQFF	TGTGCCACCAGTCCAGGGGGCAATGAGCAGTTCTTC
few	TRBJ2-5	.	TRBV18	CASSPNIGRSQETQYF	TGTGCCAGCTCACCAAACATCGGCAGGTCCCAAGAGACCCAGTACTTC
medium-sized	TRBJ1-5	TRBD1	TRBV30	CAWSDGTEHQPQHF	TGTGCCTGGAGCGACGGGACAGAACATCAGCCCCAGCATTTT
once	TRBJ1-3	.	TRBV5-1	CASSLGRADSGNTIYF	TGCGCCAGCAGCTTGGGACGGGCGGACTCTGGAAACACCATATATTTT
.	TRBJ2-6	.	TRBV5-4	CASKRAHSGANVLTF	TGTGCCAGCAAGCGGGCTCATTCTGGGGCCAACGTCCTGACTTTC
few	TRBJ2-7	.	TRBV7-3	CASSLQAGARYEQYF	TGTGCCAGCAGCTTACAGGCCGGGGCTCGATACGAGCAGTACTTC
.	TRBJ2-3	TRBD2	TRBV7-2	CASSFLAGGRDTQYF	TGTGCCAGCAGCTTCCTAGCGGGGGGCCGAGATACGCAGTATTTT
.	TRBJ2-1	TRBD1	TRBV5-6	CASSLKGTGVGNEQFF	TGTGCCAGCAGCCTAAAGGGGACAGGGGTGGGCAATGAGCAGTTCTTC
.	TRBJ2-7	.	TRBV10-3	CAISAVGAEQYF	TGTGCCATCAGTGCCGTAGGGGCAGAGCAGTACTTC
.	TRBJ2-5	TRBD2	TRBV5-6	CASSIGLAGAGETQYF	TGTGCCAGCAGCATAGGACTAGCGGGGGCGGGGGAGACCCAGTACTTC
few	TRBJ2-7	.	TRBV4-1	CASSHSDSEQYF	TGCGCCAGCAGCCATTCCGACTCGGAGCAGTACTTC
.	TRBJ2-1	.	TRBV5-1	CASSLTVTSYNEQFF	TGCGCCAGCAGCTTGACAGTAACGTCCTACAATGAGCAGTTCTTC
.	TRBJ1-2	.	TRBV7-9	CASSLAKLDGANYGYTF	TGTGCCAGCAGCTTAGCGAAGTTAGATGGGGCCAACTATGGCTACACCTTC
medium-sized	TRBJ1-6	.	TRBV7-2	CASSLKGRDSPLHF	TGTGCCAGCAGCCTAAAGGGGAGAGATTCACCCCTCCACTTT
.	TRBJ2-7	.	TRBV6-2/TRBV6-3	CASMTRANYEQYF	TGTGCCAGCATGACGAGGGCTAACTACGAGCAGTACTTC
few	TRBJ2-1	.	TRBV28	CASSQGEGEQFF	TGTGCCAGCAGCCAGGGGGAGGGTGAGCAGTTCTTC
few	TRBJ2-1	TRBD2	TRBV20-1	CSAVGLVQNEQFF	TGCAGTGCCGTCGGACTAGTTCAAAATGAGCAGTTCTTC
.	TRBJ2-1	.	TRBV11-3	CASSPAWGEQFF	TGTGCCAGCAGCCCCGCGTGGGGTGAGCAGTTCTTC
once	TRBJ1-2	TRBD1	TRBV28	CASSSKDRGYGYTF	TGTGCCAGCAGCAGTAAGGACAGGGGTTATGGCTACACCTTC
few	TRBJ1-1	.	TRBV5-5	CASSSSLGNTEAFF	TGTGCCAGCAGCTCGTCGTTGGGGAACACTGAAGCTTTCTTT
.	TRBJ1-1	.	TRBV20-1	CSARAGHRNTEAFF	TGCAGTGCTAGAGCCGGACACAGGAACACTGAAGCTTTCTTT
.	TRBJ2-3	TRBD2	TRBV6-2/TRBV6-3	CASSPRGGGTDTQYF	TGTGCCAGCAGTCCCCGGGGGGGCGGCACAGATACGCAGTATTTT
.	TRBJ1-4	TRBD1	TRBV27	CASSSRETGGGKLFF	TGTGCCAGCAGTTCCCGCGAGACAGGGGGCGGGAAACTGTTTTTT
medium-sized	TRBJ2-7	.	TRBV6-5	CASSYYGGGPYEQYF	TGTGCCAGCAGTTACTACGGGGGTGGCCCCTACGAGCAGTACTTC
.	TRBJ2-5	TRBD2	TRBV2	CASGGGTQYF	TGTGCCAGCGGGGGGGGGACCCAGTACTTC
.	TRBJ2-1	.	TRBV5-8	CASSVGHSYNEQFF	TGTGCCAGCAGTGTCGGTCACTCCTACAATGAGCAGTTCTTC
few	TRBJ2-5	.	TRBV24-1	CATRGEMVKETQYF	TGTGCCACCAGGGGGGAGATGGTCAAAGAGACCCAGTACTTC
.	TRBJ1-1	.	TRBV5-6	CASSFGWTPEAFF	TGTGCCAGCAGCTTTGGTTGGACACCTGAAGCTTTCTTT
medium-sized	TRBJ2-1	TRBD1	TRBV19	CASSIGTAIYNEQFF	TGTGCCAGTAGTATCGGGACAGCTATTTACAATGAGCAGTTCTTC
medium-sized	TRBJ2-7	TRBD1	TRBV19	CASSINSGTGVPEQYF	TGTGCCAGTAGTATCAACTCCGGGACAGGCGTCCCAGAGCAGTACTTC